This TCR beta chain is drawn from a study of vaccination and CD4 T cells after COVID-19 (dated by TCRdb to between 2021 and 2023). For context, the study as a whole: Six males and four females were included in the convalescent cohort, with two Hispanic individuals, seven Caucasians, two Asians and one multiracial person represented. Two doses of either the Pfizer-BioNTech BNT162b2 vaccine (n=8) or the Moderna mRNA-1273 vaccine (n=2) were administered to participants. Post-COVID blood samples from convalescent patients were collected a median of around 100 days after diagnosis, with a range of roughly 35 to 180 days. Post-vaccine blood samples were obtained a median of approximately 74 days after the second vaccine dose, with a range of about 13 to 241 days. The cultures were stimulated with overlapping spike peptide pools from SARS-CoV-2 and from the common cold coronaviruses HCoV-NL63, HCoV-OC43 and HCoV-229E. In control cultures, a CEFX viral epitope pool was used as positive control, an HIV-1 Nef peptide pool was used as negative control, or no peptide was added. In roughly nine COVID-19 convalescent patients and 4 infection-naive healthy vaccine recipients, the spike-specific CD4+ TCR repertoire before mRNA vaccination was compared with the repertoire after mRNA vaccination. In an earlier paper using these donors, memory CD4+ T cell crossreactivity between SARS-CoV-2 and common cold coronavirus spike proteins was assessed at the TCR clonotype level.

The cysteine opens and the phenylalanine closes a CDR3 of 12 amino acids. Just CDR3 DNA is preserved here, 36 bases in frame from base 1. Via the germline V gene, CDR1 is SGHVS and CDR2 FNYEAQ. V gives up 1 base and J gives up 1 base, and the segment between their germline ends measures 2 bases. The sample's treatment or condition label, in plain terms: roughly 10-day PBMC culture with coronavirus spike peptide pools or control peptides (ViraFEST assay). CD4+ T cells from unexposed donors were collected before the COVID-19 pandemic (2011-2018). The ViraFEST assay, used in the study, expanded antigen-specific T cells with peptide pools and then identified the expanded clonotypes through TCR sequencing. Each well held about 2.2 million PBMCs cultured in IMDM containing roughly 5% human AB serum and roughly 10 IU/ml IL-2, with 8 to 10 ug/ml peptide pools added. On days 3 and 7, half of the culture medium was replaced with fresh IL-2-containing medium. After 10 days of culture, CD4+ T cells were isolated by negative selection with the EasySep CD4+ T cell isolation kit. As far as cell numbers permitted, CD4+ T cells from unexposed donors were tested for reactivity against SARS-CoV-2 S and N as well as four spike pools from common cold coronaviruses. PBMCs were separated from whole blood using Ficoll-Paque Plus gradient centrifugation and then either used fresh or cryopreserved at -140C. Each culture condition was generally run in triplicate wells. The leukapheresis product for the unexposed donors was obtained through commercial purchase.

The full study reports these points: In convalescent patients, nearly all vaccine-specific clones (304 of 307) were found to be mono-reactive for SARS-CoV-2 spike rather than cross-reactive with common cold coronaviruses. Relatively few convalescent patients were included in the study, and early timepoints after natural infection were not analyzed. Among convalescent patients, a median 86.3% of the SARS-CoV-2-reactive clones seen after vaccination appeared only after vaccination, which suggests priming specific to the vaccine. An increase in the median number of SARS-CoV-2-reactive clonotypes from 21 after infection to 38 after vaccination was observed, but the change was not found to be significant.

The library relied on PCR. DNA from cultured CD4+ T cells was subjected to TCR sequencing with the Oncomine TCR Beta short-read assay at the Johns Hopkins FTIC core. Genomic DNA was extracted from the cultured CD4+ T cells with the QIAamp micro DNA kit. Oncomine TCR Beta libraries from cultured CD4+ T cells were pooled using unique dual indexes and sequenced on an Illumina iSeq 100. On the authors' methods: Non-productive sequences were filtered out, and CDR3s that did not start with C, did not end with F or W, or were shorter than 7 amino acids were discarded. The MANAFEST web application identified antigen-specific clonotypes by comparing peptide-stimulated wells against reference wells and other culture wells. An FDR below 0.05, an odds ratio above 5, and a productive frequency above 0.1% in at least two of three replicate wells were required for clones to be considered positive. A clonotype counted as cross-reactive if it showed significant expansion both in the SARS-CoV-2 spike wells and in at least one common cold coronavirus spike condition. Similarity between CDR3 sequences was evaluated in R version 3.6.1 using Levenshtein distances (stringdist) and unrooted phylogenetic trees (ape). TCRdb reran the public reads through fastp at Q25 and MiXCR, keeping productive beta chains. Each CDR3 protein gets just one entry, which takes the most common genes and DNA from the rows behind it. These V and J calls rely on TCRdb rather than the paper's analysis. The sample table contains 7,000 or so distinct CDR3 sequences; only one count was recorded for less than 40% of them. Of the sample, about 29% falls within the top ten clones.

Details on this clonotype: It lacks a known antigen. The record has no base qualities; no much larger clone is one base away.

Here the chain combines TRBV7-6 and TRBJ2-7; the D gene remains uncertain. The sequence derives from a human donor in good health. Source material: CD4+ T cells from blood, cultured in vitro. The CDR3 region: CASSLGSYEQYF. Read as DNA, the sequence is TGTGCCAGCAGCTTAGGATCCTACGAGCAGTACTTC.